Listed below are T cell receptor beta chains from one sample, sequenced in a study of OX40 agonist ivuxolimab in advanced cancers. Clones were sequenced by immunoSEQ multiplex PCR, and TCRdb holds only the in-frame ones, with some missing. The sample lists 35,000 to 50,000 clones, more than 70% occurring once. The sample here was CD4+ or CD8+ T cells sorted from blood, taken in a trial of the OX40 agonist ivuxolimab. The receptors shown here come from an adult with an advanced solid tumor such as melanoma, head and neck, liver or kidney cancer. CDR3s include the opening cysteine and the closing phenylalanine or tryptophan. Each record gives: J gene, D gene, V gene, CDR3 protein. A D gene is named only where the DNA matches it firmly.

>TRBJ1-1|NA|TRBV19
CASSILGRKNTEAFF
>TRBJ1-2|NA|TRBV6-5
CASSYNQREEGHGYTF
>TRBJ2-5|TRBD1|TRBV5-1
CASSSSLGGIETQYF
>TRBJ2-1|TRBD2|TRBV19
CATAGALGNEQFF
>TRBJ2-7|TRBD2|TRBV27
CASARLAGDMAEQYF
>TRBJ2-1|NA|TRBV28
CASSFQRGNEQFF
>TRBJ1-1|NA|TRBV11-2
CASSSLRQAPEAFF
>TRBJ2-1|NA|TRBV15
CATSRDSTYNEQFF
>TRBJ2-7|NA|TRBV14
CASKRSESSYEQYF
>TRBJ1-1|NA|TRBV6-6
CASSPGGDTEAFF
>TRBJ1-4|TRBD1|TRBV2
CASTVDRGEKLFF
>NA|NA|TRBV30
CAWSVNRQSYEQYF
>TRBJ1-5|NA|TRBV10-3
CAISESIFSNQPQHF
>TRBJ2-2|TRBD2|TRBV15
CASTSRLAAGGGELFF
>TRBJ2-3|NA|TRBV28
CASSLELHTQYF
>TRBJ2-7|NA|TRBV7-8
CASSSTWGPYEQYF
>TRBJ2-7|NA|TRBV29-1
CSARTSAYEQYF
>TRBJ2-2|NA|TRBV7-3
CASSLLGGPNTGELFF
>TRBJ2-7|TRBD2|TRBV7-3
CASSLTGTSDEQYF
>TRBJ2-4|TRBD2|TRBV2
CASSRDGRRYIQYF
>TRBJ2-7|NA|TRBV7-2
CASSLESGFQGYEQYF
>TRBJ1-3|NA|TRBV11-2
CASSLDLNSFSGNTIYF
>TRBJ1-1|NA|TRBV6-6
CASSRVNTEAFF
>TRBJ2-1|TRBD2|TRBV19
CASSLTSGIYNEQFF
>TRBJ1-1|TRBD1|TRBV19
CASSRQGVTNTEAFF
>TRBJ2-1|TRBD2|TRBV6-1
CASRITGTRYNEQFF
>TRBJ2-1|TRBD2|TRBV6-1
CASSASKTGTSGSRVNEQFF
>TRBJ2-2|TRBD1|TRBV7-3
CASSLRPHRQGANTGELFF
>TRBJ2-5|NA|TRBV7-6
CASSLYIQETQYF
>TRBJ2-7|NA|TRBV28
CASSSTRSLNEQYF
>TRBJ2-1|NA|TRBV5-1
CASSDDTSSYNEQFF
>TRBJ2-5|NA|TRBV9
CASSVDYGGLWQETQYF
>TRBJ2-7|TRBD1|TRBV30
CAWKPPQGASYEQYF
>TRBJ2-7|NA|TRBV7-2
CASSLLPGQTYEQCF
>TRBJ2-1|TRBD2|TRBV7-2
CASSPRLAFPYNEQFF
>TRBJ1-1|NA|TRBV28
CASSLADSNTEAFF
>TRBJ2-3|NA|TRBV11-2
CASSLQSTDTQYF
>TRBJ2-2|NA|TRBV5-5
CASRMGRAGTGELFF
>TRBJ2-1|TRBD2|TRBV15
CATSRGGTSFNEQFF
>TRBJ2-1|NA|TRBV7-9
CASSLDYSYNEQFF
>TRBJ2-7|NA|TRBV6-1
CASSWDYEQYF
>TRBJ1-4|NA|TRBV9
CASSPEGGGEKLFF
>TRBJ2-2|NA|TRBV6-6
CASTLRGGTGELFF
>TRBJ2-7|NA|TRBV7-8
CASSLATSSYEQYF
>TRBJ2-5|NA|TRBV2
CASSVLKGGETQYF
>TRBJ1-5|NA|TRBV28
CASSHRAQHF
>TRBJ2-7|NA|TRBV7-2
CASSRGLSSYEQYF
>TRBJ1-1|NA|TRBV28
CASSSQTGNTEAFF
>TRBJ2-7|NA|TRBV28
CASSLLAPEYEQYF
>TRBJ2-2|NA|TRBV19
CASTVQGGTGELFF
>TRBJ2-7|TRBD1|TRBV19
CASSPGRGYEQYF
>TRBJ2-5|NA|TRBV9
CASSVAPRETQYF
>TRBJ2-5|NA|TRBV9
CASSRLSRETQYF
>TRBJ2-3|NA|TRBV6-5
CASSSLSQGTQYF
>TRBJ2-5|NA|TRBV7-3
CASSLGAQETQYF